The rows below give T cell receptor beta chains drawn from one sample of a study of CD8+CD57+ T cells in acquired aplastic anemia. TCRdb recomputed calls from the reads with MiXCR, one row per CDR3 protein. This table has about 160,000 distinct CDR3 sequences, roughly 48% appearing once. Input material: sorted CD4+, CD8+, or CD8+CD57+ T cells (not recorded which) from PBMCs. The receptors here all came from a human donor with aplastic anemia. Each CDR3 is given with its conserved first and last residue. A D gene is named only where the DNA matches it firmly. Some rows mark clone size as missing; the rest say once, few, many or name a class of expanded clone.

v_call: TRBV10-2; d_call: TRBD1; j_call: TRBJ1-4; clone_size: -; cdr3_nt: TGCGCCAGCTCCGAACAGGGGTTGGAGGCTGAAAAACTGTTTTTT; cdr3_aa: CASSEQGLEAEKLFF
v_call: TRBV7-3; d_call: -; j_call: TRBJ1-4; clone_size: -; cdr3_nt: TGTGCCAGCAGCTTAAGCGGGACAACTAATGAAAAACTGTTTTTT; cdr3_aa: CASSLSGTTNEKLFF
v_call: TRBV19; d_call: -; j_call: TRBJ1-1; clone_size: many; cdr3_nt: TGTGCCAGCCTCCAGGGACATTCGAACACTGAAGCTTTCTTT; cdr3_aa: CASLQGHSNTEAFF
v_call: TRBV11-2; d_call: TRBD1; j_call: TRBJ2-2; clone_size: few; cdr3_nt: TGTGCCAGCAGCTGGGGGACAGGGGACACCGGGGAGCTGTTTTTT; cdr3_aa: CASSWGTGDTGELFF
v_call: TRBV25-1; d_call: -; j_call: TRBJ2-1; clone_size: -; cdr3_nt: TGTGCCAGCAGTGCTAGAGTGCTCGATGAGCAGTTCTTC; cdr3_aa: CASSARVLDEQFF
v_call: TRBV6-5; d_call: TRBD1; j_call: TRBJ1-2; clone_size: many; cdr3_nt: TGTGCCAGCAGTTCCCCGGGACAGCTCGGCGATGGCTACACCTTC; cdr3_aa: CASSSPGQLGDGYTF
v_call: TRBV29-1; d_call: -; j_call: TRBJ2-7; clone_size: -; cdr3_nt: TGCAGCGGGACAGCCCTCTACGAGCAGTACTTC; cdr3_aa: CSGTALYEQYF
v_call: TRBV3-1; d_call: TRBD2; j_call: TRBJ2-1; clone_size: -; cdr3_nt: TGTGCCAGCAGCCAAGGGACTAGCGGGAGTAGTACTGAGCAGTTCTTC; cdr3_aa: CASSQGTSGSSTEQFF
v_call: TRBV25-1; d_call: TRBD2; j_call: TRBJ2-5; clone_size: -; cdr3_nt: TGTGCCATCGGGACTAACCAAGAGACCCAGTACTTC; cdr3_aa: CAIGTNQETQYF
v_call: TRBV4-3; d_call: TRBD2; j_call: TRBJ2-1; clone_size: -; cdr3_nt: TGCGCCAGCAGCCAAGTTACTAGCGGACGCAATGAGCAGTTCTTC; cdr3_aa: CASSQVTSGRNEQFF